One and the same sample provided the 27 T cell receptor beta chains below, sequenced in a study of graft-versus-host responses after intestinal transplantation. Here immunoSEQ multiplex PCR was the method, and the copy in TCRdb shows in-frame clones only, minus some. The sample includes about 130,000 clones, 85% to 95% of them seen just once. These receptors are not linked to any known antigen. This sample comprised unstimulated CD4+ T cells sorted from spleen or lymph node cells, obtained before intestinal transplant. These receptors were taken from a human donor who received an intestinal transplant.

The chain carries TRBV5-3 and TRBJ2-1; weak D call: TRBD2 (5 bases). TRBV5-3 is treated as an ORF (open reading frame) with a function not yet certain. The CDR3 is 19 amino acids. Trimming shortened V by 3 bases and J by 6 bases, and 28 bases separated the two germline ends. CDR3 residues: CARSSRPSPLRASGNEQFF. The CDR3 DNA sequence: TGTGCCAGAAGCTCCCGGCCGTCTCCGTTAAGGGCAAGCGGCAATGAGCAGTTCTTC.

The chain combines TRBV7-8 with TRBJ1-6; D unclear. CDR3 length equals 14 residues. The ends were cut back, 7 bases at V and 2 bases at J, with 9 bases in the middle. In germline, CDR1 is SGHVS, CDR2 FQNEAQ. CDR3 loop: CASTRAAYNSPLHF. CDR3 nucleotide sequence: TGTGCCAGCACACGGGCTGCCTATAATTCACCCCTCCACTTT.

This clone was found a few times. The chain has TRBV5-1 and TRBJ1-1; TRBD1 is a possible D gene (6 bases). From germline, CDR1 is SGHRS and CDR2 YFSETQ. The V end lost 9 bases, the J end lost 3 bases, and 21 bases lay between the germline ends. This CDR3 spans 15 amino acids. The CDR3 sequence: CATRGGGGTDTEAFF. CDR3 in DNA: TGCGCCACCCGTGGGGGTGGGGGCACGGACACTGAAGCTTTCTTT.

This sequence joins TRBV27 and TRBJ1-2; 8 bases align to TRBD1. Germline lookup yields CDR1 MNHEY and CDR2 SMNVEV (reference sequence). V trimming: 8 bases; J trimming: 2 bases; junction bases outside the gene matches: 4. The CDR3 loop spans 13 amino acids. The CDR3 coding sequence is TGTGCCAGCCCGCAGGGGGCGAACTATGGCTACACCTTC. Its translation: CASPQGANYGYTF.

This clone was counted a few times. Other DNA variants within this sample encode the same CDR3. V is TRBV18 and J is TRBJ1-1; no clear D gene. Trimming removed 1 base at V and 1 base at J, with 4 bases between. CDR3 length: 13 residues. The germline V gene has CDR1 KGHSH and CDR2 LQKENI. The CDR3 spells CASSPRENTEAFF. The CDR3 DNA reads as TGTGCCAGCTCACCACGGGAGAACACTGAAGCTTTCTTT.

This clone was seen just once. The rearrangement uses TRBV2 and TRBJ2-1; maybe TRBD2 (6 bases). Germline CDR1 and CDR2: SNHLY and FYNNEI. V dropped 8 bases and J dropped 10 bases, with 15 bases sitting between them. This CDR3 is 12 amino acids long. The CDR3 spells CASGQRVEEQFF. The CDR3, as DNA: TGTGCCAGCGGGCAGCGGGTGGAGGAGCAGTTCTTC.

The CDR3 sequence: CAWTGGQVRGYTF. The CDR3 DNA sequence: TGTGCCTGGACTGGAGGACAGGTTAGAGGCTACACCTTC. The chain uses TRBV30 and TRBJ1-2; 7 bases match TRBD1. Germline V lookup: CDR1 GTSNPN, CDR2 SVGIG (reference sequence). The CDR3 is 13 residues long. Losses at the gene ends were 4 bases for V and 8 bases for J; bases not matched to a gene: 10. Full variable domain (rest looked up from reference TRBV30 and TRBJ1-2): SQTIHQWPATLVQPVGSPLSLECTVEGTSNPNLYWYRQAAGRGLQLLFYSVGIGQISSEVPQNLSASRPQDRQFILSSKKLLLSDSGFYLCAWTGGQVRGYTFGSGTRLTVV.

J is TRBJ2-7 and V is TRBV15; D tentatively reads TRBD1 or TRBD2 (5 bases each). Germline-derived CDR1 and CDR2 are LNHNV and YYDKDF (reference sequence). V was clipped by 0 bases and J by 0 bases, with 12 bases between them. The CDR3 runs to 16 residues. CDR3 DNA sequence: TGTGCCACCAGCAGAGATCTACTCGGGGCCTCCTACGAGCAGTACTTC. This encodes CATSRDLLGASYEQYF.

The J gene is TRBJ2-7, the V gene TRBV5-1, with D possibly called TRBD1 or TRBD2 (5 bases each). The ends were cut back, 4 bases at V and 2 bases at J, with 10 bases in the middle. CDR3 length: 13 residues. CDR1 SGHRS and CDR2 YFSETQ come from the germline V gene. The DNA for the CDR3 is TGCGCCAGCAGCGGGGACGGAACCTACGAGCAGTACTTC. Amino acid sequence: CASSGDGTYEQYF.

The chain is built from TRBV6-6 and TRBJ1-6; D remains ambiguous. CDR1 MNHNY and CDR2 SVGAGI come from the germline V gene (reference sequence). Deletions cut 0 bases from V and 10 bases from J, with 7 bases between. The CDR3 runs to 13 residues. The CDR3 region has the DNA TGTGCCAGCAGTTACTCGAATTTCTCACCCCTCCACTTT. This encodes CASSYSNFSPLHF.

The CDR3 loop is CASNTPGTRNEQFF. CDR3 DNA: TGTGCCAGCAACACCCCCGGGACTCGGAATGAGCAGTTCTTC. V and J are TRBV5-8 and TRBJ2-1; D might be TRBD2 (6 bases). The germline V gene encodes CDR1 SGHTS and CDR2 YDEGEE. There are 14 residues in the CDR3. V lost 6 bases and J lost 7, with 17 bases in between.

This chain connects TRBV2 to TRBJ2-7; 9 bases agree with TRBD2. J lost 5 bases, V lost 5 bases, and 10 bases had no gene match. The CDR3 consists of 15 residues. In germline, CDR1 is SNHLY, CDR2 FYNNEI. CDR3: CASSREAGGRDEQYF. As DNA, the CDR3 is TGTGCCAGCAGTAGGGAAGCGGGGGGTAGGGACGAGCAGTACTTC.

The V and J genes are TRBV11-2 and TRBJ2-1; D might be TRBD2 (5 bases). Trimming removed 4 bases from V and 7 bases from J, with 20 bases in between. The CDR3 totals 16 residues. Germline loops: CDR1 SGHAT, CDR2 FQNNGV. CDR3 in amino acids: CASSSLFTNTGNEQFF. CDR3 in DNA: TGTGCCAGCAGCTCCCTCTTCACTAATACGGGGAATGAGCAGTTCTTC.

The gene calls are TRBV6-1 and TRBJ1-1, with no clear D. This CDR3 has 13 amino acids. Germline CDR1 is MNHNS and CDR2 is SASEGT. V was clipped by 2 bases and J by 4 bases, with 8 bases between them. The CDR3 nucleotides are TGTGCCAGCAGTGAAAATTCGGCCACTGAAGCTTTCTTT. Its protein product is CASSENSATEAFF.

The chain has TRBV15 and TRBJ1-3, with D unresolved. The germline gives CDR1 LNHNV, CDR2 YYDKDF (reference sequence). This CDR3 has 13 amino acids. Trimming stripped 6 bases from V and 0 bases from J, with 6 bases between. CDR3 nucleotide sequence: TGTGCCACCAGGGCATTCTCTGGAAACACCATATATTTT. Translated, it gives CATRAFSGNTIYF.

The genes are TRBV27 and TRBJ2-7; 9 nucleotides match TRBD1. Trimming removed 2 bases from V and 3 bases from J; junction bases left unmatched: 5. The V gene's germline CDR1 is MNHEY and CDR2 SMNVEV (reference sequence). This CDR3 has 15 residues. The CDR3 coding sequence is TGTGCCAGCAGTTTAAAGACAGGGGGGTTCTACGAGCAGTACTTC. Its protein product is CASSLKTGGFYEQYF.

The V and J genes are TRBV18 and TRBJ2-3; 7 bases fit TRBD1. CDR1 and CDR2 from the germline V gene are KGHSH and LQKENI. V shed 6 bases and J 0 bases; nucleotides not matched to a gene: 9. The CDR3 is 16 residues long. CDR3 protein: CASSPPPGQSTDTQYF. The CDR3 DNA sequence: TGTGCCAGCTCGCCCCCTCCGGGACAGAGCACAGATACGCAGTATTTT.

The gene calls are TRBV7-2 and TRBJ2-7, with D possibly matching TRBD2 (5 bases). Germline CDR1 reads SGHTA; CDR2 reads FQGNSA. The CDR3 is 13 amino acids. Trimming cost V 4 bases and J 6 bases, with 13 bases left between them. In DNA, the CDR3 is TGTGCCAGCAGCTCTTCTTGGCTAGCCGAGCAGTACTTC. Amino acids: CASSSSWLAEQYF.

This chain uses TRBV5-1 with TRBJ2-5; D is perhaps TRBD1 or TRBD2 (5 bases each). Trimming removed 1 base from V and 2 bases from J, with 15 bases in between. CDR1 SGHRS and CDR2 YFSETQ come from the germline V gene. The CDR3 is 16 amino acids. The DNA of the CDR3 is TGCGCCAGCAGCTTGCGGGGAGAAAGGGGACAAGAGACCCAGTACTTC. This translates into CASSLRGERGQETQYF.

CDR3 amino acids: CASSRDTDTQYF. DNA for the CDR3: TGTGCCAGTTCACGGGACACAGATACGCAGTATTTT. The chain recombines TRBV6-6 with TRBJ2-3; weak D call: TRBD2 (5 bases). The germline V and J ends were trimmed by 9 bases and 2 bases, with 9 bases remaining between them. Germline V gives CDR1 MNHNY, CDR2 SVGAGI (reference sequence). CDR3 size: 12 residues.

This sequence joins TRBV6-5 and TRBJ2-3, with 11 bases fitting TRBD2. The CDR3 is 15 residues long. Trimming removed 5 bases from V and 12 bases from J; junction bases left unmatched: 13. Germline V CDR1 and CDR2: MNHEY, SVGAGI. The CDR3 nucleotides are TGTGCCAGCAGTATAGCGGGGGGGCCGATCGGTCGTCAGTATTTT. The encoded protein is CASSIAGGPIGRQYF.

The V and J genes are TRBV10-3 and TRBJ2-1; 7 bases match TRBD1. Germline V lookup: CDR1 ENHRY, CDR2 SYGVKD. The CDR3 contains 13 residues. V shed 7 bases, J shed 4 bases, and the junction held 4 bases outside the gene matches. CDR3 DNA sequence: TGTGCCATCAAATCGGACAGGTACAATGAGCAGTTCTTC. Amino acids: CAIKSDRYNEQFF.

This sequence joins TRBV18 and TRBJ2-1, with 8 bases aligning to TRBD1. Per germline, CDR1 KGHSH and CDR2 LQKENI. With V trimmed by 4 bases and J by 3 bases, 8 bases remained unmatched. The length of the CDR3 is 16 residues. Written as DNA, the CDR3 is TGTGCCAGCTCACTGACAGGGGTCCCTGGCTACAATGAGCAGTTCTTC. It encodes CASSLTGVPGYNEQFF.

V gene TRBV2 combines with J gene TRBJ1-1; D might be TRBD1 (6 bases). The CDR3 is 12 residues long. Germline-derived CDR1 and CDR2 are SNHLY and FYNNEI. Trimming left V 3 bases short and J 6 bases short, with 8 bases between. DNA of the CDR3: TGTGCCAGCAGTGATGGGGGGCCTGAAGCTTTCTTT. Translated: CASSDGGPEAFF.

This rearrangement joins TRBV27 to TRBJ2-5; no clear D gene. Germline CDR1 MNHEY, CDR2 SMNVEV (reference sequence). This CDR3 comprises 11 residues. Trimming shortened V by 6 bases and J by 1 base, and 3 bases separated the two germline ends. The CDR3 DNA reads TGTGCCAGCAGGGTCCAAGAGACCCAGTACTTC. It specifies CASRVQETQYF.

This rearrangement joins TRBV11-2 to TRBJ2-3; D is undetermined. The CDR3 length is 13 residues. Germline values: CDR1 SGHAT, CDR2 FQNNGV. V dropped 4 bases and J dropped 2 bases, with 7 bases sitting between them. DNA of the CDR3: TGTGCCAGCAGCTCCTGGGTCACAGATACGCAGTATTTT. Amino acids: CASSSWVTDTQYF.

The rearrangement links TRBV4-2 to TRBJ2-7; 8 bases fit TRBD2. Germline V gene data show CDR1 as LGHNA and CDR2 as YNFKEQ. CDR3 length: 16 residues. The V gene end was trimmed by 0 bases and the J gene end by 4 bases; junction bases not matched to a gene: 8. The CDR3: CASSQDTVAGNYEQYF. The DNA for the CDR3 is TGTGCCAGCAGCCAAGATACGGTAGCGGGGAATTACGAGCAGTACTTC.